These 2 T cell receptor beta chains originate from one sample sequenced in a study of T cells in localized non-small cell lung cancer. The method was immunoSEQ multiplex PCR; TCRdb's version includes in-frame clones alone and lacks a portion of them. Of tens of thousands of clones in the sample, around 86% are singletons; the top ten hold 15% to 20%. Sequencing was performed on peripheral blood, taken before any cancer treatment. These TCRs come from a male donor older than 55 with stage III squamous cell lung carcinoma.

This clone has more than one count but fewer than ten. The chain links TRBV6-1 to TRBJ1-5; 11 bases fit TRBD1. CDR3 length: 17 amino acids. Germline CDR1 MNHNS, CDR2 SASEGT. V was clipped by 4 bases and J by 2 bases; unmatched bases: 7. The CDR3 here is CASSGRTGGAGNQPQHF. The CDR3 bases are TGTGCCAGCAGTGGTAGGACAGGGGGCGCGGGCAATCAGCCCCAGCATTTT.

This clone was seen just once. The genes are TRBV29-1 and TRBJ2-5; no clear D gene. Germline values: CDR1 SQVTM, CDR2 ANQGSEA. This CDR3 comprises 13 residues. V was cut by 3 bases and J by 2 bases, with 10 bases left in between. This chain's CDR3 is CSVDGSRQETQYF. CDR3 bases: TGCAGCGTTGATGGCAGTAGGCAAGAGACCCAGTACTTC.